The 9 T cell receptor beta chains reported below all come from one sample, sequenced in a study of blood T cell repertoires in COVID-19. The repertoire was sequenced with immunoSEQ multiplex PCR; TCRdb's copy has only in-frame clones and lacks some. The sample has about 370,000 clones; roughly nine tenths are singletons. The sequencing input was PBMCs or T cells enriched from blood (not recorded which). The receptors here all came from a woman in her forties who had been exposed to COVID-19.

The CDR3 region has the DNA TGTGCCAGCAGCCTCCAAGGGGGTCCAGACTATGGCTACACCTTC. Amino acid sequence: CASSLQGGPDYGYTF. The genes are TRBV5-5 and TRBJ1-2, with a weak D call TRBD1 (6 bases). The CDR3 spans 15 residues. Between the trimmed V and J ends, which lost 4 bases and 3 bases, there was a span of 16 bases. Per the germline V gene, CDR1 is SGHKS and CDR2 is YYEKEE (reference sequence).

V and J are TRBV19 and TRBJ2-3; a possible D gene is TRBD2 (6 bases). Trimming removed 6 bases from V and 1 base from J, with 14 bases in between. The CDR3 runs to 15 residues. Germline V lookup: CDR1 LNHDA, CDR2 SQIVND (reference sequence). CDR3 amino acids: CASRRLSGGTDTQYF. The CDR3 region has the DNA TGTGCCAGTAGGAGGCTTAGCGGAGGCACAGATACGCAGTATTTT.

The chain recombines TRBV29-1 with TRBJ2-1; D is possibly TRBD1 (6 bases). Germline V gives CDR1 SQVTM, CDR2 ANQGSEA. This CDR3 is built from 14 residues. Trimming shortened V by 4 bases and J by 0 bases, and 10 bases separated the two germline ends. CDR3 coding DNA: TGCAGCGTTGGGGACACTAGCTCCTACAATGAGCAGTTCTTC. Its protein product is CSVGDTSSYNEQFF.

The rearrangement links TRBV10-2 to TRBJ2-7; TRBD1 aligns across 8 bases. CDR3 length: 12 amino acids. V lost 8 bases to trimming and J lost 1 base; unmatched junction nucleotides: 1. Germline V lookup: CDR1 WSHSY, CDR2 SAAADI. In DNA form, the CDR3 reads TGCGCCAGCTGGACAGGGTCCTACGAGCAGTACTTC. Amino acids: CASWTGSYEQYF.

J is TRBJ2-5 and V is TRBV5-4, with D unresolved. The CDR3 runs to 18 residues. CDR1 is SGHNT, CDR2 YYREEE, per germline (reference sequence). Trimming removed 0 bases at V and 0 bases at J, with 18 bases between. The CDR3 coding sequence is TGTGCCAGCAGCTTGGTCCCTAGATCGACGTCGTACCAAGAGACCCAGTACTTC. Amino acids: CASSLVPRSTSYQETQYF.

The chain has TRBV29-1 and TRBJ2-4, with 10 bases that match TRBD1. The CDR3 length is 12 residues. Trimming took 6 bases from V and 7 from J; bases not matched to a gene: 3. CDR1 is SQVTM and CDR2 is ANQGSEA in the germline V gene. The CDR3 reads CSVGTGENIQYF. The CDR3 DNA follows: TGCAGCGTAGGGACAGGGGAGAACATTCAGTACTTC.

V is TRBV5-4 and J is TRBJ1-4; 7 nucleotides line up with TRBD1. The CDR3 runs to 14 residues. The germline CDR1 and CDR2 sequences are SGHNT and YYREEE (reference sequence). With 4 bases clipped from V and 6 bases from J, the junction kept 6 bases outside the gene matches. The CDR3 loop reads CASSLDRWHEKLFF. CDR3 coding DNA: TGTGCCAGCAGCCTGGACAGGTGGCATGAAAAACTGTTTTTT.

The chain has TRBV2 and TRBJ1-1, with TRBD1 identical over 11 bases. Germline values: CDR1 SNHLY, CDR2 FYNNEI. The CDR3 is 16 amino acids. Trimming removed 3 bases from V and 5 bases from J; junction bases left unmatched: 8. DNA of the CDR3: TGTGCCAGCAGTGACGCGGGACAGGGGGTGAGAACTGAAGCTTTCTTT. Protein: CASSDAGQGVRTEAFF.

The V call is TRBV5-1, the J call TRBJ2-3; the match to TRBD2 covers 14 bases. V lost 2 bases to trimming and J lost 3 bases; unmatched junction nucleotides: 8. The CDR3 runs 18 residues. Germline assignment: CDR1 SGHRS and CDR2 YFSETQ. In DNA, the CDR3 is TGCGCCAGCAGCTTCGGACTAGCGGGGGGCCAGCAGACAGATACGCAGTATTTT. Translating it yields CASSFGLAGGQQTDTQYF.